The 30 T cell receptor beta chains presented below share a single source sample, sequenced in a study of glioma-infiltrating T cells after dendritic cell vaccination (dated by TCRdb to 2016 to 2017). Libraries were built with the immunoSEQ multiplex PCR assay. TCRdb obtained this table from immuneACCESS and retained in-frame rearrangements with V and J assigned. These tables miss some clones; where compared with another copy, unresolved V genes account for less than half of the shortfall, and the remainder is unexplained. This sample lists 85,000 to 100,000 clones; less than 90% were detected once. Under 6.5% of the sample is taken by the ten largest. The time point label for this specimen denotes: after dendritic cell vaccination, including at tumor progression/relapse. Specimen: blood, collected after dendritic cell vaccination. Every receptor here comes from a human donor with glioblastoma.

This sequence joins TRBV27 and TRBJ2-1; possible D gene TRBD2, 6 bases. This CDR3 has 16 residues. V lost 3 bases and J lost 8, with 20 bases in between. Germline CDR1 MNHEY, CDR2 SMNVEV (reference sequence). CDR3 loop: CASSFGMGGPWDEQFF. The CDR3 nucleotides read TGTGCCAGCAGTTTTGGGATGGGAGGTCCATGGGATGAGCAGTTCTTC.

The chain joins TRBV27 to TRBJ2-3; D might be TRBD2 (7 bases). The V gene lost 4 bases and the J gene lost 3 bases, with 17 bases spanning the gap. Germline-derived CDR1 and CDR2 are MNHEY and SMNVEV (reference sequence). The CDR3 is made up of 16 amino acids. CDR3 residues: CASSSLGGGGTDTQYF. Here the CDR3 DNA reads TGTGCCAGCAGTTCCCTTGGGGGAGGGGGAACAGATACGCAGTATTTT.

About this clone itself: Other DNA sequences in this sample translate to the same CDR3. The CDR3 region has the DNA TGCGCCAGCAGCTTAAAACTAGCGGGGGGGAATGAGCAGTTCTTC. Protein sequence: CASSLKLAGGNEQFF. The chain couples TRBV5-1 to TRBJ2-1; 13 bases agree with TRBD2. CDR1 and CDR2 from the germline V gene are SGHRS and YFSETQ. J was trimmed by 7 bases and V by 2 bases; bases with no gene match: 3. This CDR3 region has 15 residues.

This chain links TRBV10-3 with TRBJ1-1, with D possibly TRBD1 on 5 matching bases. The V gene's germline CDR1 is ENHRY and CDR2 SYGVKD. This CDR3 has 12 residues. The CDR3 DNA reads as TGTGGAGTGGGCAGGGCGAACACTGAAGCTTTCTTT. Its protein is CGVGRANTEAFF.

This rearrangement joins TRBV28 to TRBJ1-4; D gene ambiguous. The germline V gene has CDR1 MDHEN and CDR2 SYDVKM. V was pared by 7 bases and J by 3 bases, with 9 bases between. The CDR3 extends over 13 amino acids. This chain's CDR3 is CASMEAANEKLFF. The CDR3 DNA is TGTGCCAGCATGGAGGCAGCTAATGAAAAACTGTTTTTT.

The chain carries TRBV5-4 and TRBJ1-1; a weak D match, TRBD1 (6 bases). Germline V gene data show CDR1 as SGHNT and CDR2 as YYREEE (reference sequence). The CDR3 extends over 13 amino acids. The V end lost 2 bases, the J end lost 5 bases, and 10 bases lay between the germline ends. CDR3 nucleotides: TGTGCCAGCAGCTTACAGGGCGGAACTGAAGCTTTCTTT. This codes for CASSLQGGTEAFF.

The chain carries TRBV6-5 and TRBJ1-5; maybe TRBD1 (6 bases). Germline assignment: CDR1 MNHEY and CDR2 SVGAGI. The CDR3 covers 15 residues. V was pared by 7 bases and J by 4 bases, with 17 bases between. The CDR3 loop reads CASNEGGGANQPQHF. The CDR3 region has the DNA TGTGCCAGCAACGAGGGTGGGGGGGCGAATCAGCCCCAGCATTTT.

V usage is TRBV2 and J usage is TRBJ1-2; 7 bases align to TRBD1. With V trimmed by 7 bases and J by 5 bases, 10 bases remained unmatched. This CDR3 is built from 14 residues. Germline V lookup: CDR1 SNHLY, CDR2 FYNNEI. The CDR3: CASMRAGGYYGYTF. CDR3 DNA: TGTGCCAGCATGAGAGCAGGGGGGTATTATGGCTACACCTTC.

The chain uses TRBV28 and TRBJ1-1; D is perhaps TRBD1 (6 bases). Germline V gene data show CDR1 as MDHEN and CDR2 as SYDVKM. V lost 2 bases and J 5 bases, leaving 15 bases between the germline ends. This CDR3 region has 15 residues. The CDR3 DNA reads TGTGCCAGCAGTTTAATGGCAGGGGCAGGGACTGAAGCTTTCTTT. Protein sequence: CASSLMAGAGTEAFF. The full variable domain, completed using reference TRBV28 and TRBJ1-1, is DVKVTQSSRYLVKRTGEKVFLECVQDMDHENMFWYRQDPGLGLRLIYFSYDVKMKEKGDIPEGYSVSREKKERFSLILESASTNQTSMYLCASSLMAGAGTEAFFGQGTRLTVV.

The chain employs TRBV10-3 and TRBJ2-7, with TRBD1 matching 9 bases. The CDR3 length is 15 residues. Germline trimming cut 10 bases from V and 2 bases from J; bases unmatched to any gene: 12. Germline lookup yields CDR1 ENHRY and CDR2 SYGVKD. CDR3 DNA sequence: TGTGCCACCCTCGAGCCAGGACAGGGGACCTACGAGCAGTACTTC. Its protein product is CATLEPGQGTYEQYF.

The V and J genes are TRBV10-3 and TRBJ2-5, with a tentative D call TRBD1 (5 bases). The V end lost 2 bases, the J end lost 6 bases, and 16 bases lay between the germline ends. The length of the CDR3 is 15 residues. CDR1 ENHRY and CDR2 SYGVKD come from the germline V gene. The CDR3 DNA sequence: TGTGCCATCAGTGAGGAGTTTACAGGTGAACAGACCCAGTACTTC. It encodes CAISEEFTGEQTQYF.

The chain carries TRBV9 and TRBJ2-1, with 8 bases aligning to TRBD1. This CDR3 region has 13 residues. Germline V gene sequence: CDR1 SGDLS, CDR2 YYNGEE. The ends lost 4 bases at V and 7 bases at J; junction bases unmatched: 4. The CDR3 here is CASSTGTGNEQFF. The CDR3 DNA reads TGTGCCAGCAGCACCGGGACAGGTAATGAGCAGTTCTTC.

The chain employs TRBV5-1 and TRBJ1-2; a weak D match, TRBD1 (6 bases). This CDR3 comprises 16 residues. Per germline, CDR1 SGHRS and CDR2 YFSETQ. The V end lost 1 base, the J end lost 6 bases, and 19 bases lay between the germline ends. Here the CDR3 DNA reads TGCGCCAGCAGCTTGACCTCTCTGGGGGCGTCAAATGGCTACACCTTC. This encodes CASSLTSLGASNGYTF.

V usage is TRBV5-5 and J usage is TRBJ1-2; D unresolved. The CDR3 runs 12 residues. Deletions cut 1 base from V and 6 bases from J, with 7 bases between. The V gene's germline CDR1 is SGHKS and CDR2 YYEKEE (reference sequence). Here the CDR3 reads CASSLNGDGYTF. The CDR3, as DNA: TGTGCCAGCAGCTTGAACGGGGATGGCTACACCTTC.

The chain employs TRBV7-8 and TRBJ1-4; the D is unclear. The CDR3 sequence is 15 residues long. V was trimmed by 3 bases and J by 7 bases, leaving 15 bases between them. Germline V gene lookup returns CDR1 SGHVS and CDR2 FQNEAQ. The CDR3 DNA is TGTGCCAGCAGCTTTGGTACGGGATTTGGTGAAAAACTGTTTTTT. Translating gives CASSFGTGFGEKLFF.

J is TRBJ2-7 and V is TRBV2, with D tentatively TRBD1 (6 bases). The CDR3 length is 14 residues. Trimming took off 7 bases at V and 4 bases at J, with 17 bases between the two ends. CDR1 and CDR2 (germline): SNHLY, FYNNEI. This CDR3 reads CASKKFGTSYEQYF. The CDR3 DNA follows: TGTGCCAGCAAAAAATTTGGGACATCATACGAGCAGTACTTC. Looking up the rest from reference TRBV2 and TRBJ2-7 gives the full variable domain: EPEVTQTPSHQVTQMGQEVILRCVPISNHLYFYWYRQILGQKVEFLVSFYNNEISEKSEIFDDQFSVERPDGSNFTLKIRSTKLEDSAMYFCASKKFGTSYEQYFGPGTRLTVT.

The rearrangement uses TRBV6-4 and TRBJ1-4; a weak D match, TRBD1 (6 bases). Trimming left V 6 bases short and J 6 bases short, with 17 bases between. Looked up from germline, CDR1 is MRHNA and CDR2 is SNTAGT. This CDR3 region has 15 residues. CDR3 sequence reads: CASRQTGHLHEKLFF. CDR3 sequence (DNA): TGTGCCAGCAGGCAAACAGGGCATCTCCATGAAAAACTGTTTTTT.

Only one count was recorded for this clone. The J gene is TRBJ2-1, the V gene TRBV27; 10 bases are a match to TRBD2. The J segment lost 10 bases and the V segment lost 6 bases, leaving 15 bases of the junction unmatched. The CDR3 length is 16 residues. Per the germline V gene, CDR1 is MNHEY and CDR2 is SMNVEV (reference sequence). CDR3 DNA: TGTGCCAGCAGCCCCCCGGCACTAGCGGGACTGAAAGAGCAGTTCTTC. Protein product: CASSPPALAGLKEQFF.

The chain couples TRBV9 to TRBJ1-4; TRBD1 might be the D (6 bases). The germline CDR1 and CDR2 sequences are SGDLS and YYNGEE. The CDR3 contains 17 residues. Trimming removed 1 base at V and 7 bases at J, with 20 bases between. As DNA, the CDR3 is TGTGCCAGCAGCGTACGGGGCAGGGGAACATTAGGTGAAAAACTGTTTTTT. Translating it yields CASSVRGRGTLGEKLFF.

The rearrangement uses TRBV7-9 and TRBJ2-1, with 9 bases identical to TRBD1. Per the germline V gene, CDR1 is SEHNR and CDR2 is FQNEAQ (reference sequence). The V segment lost 5 bases and the J segment 6 bases; nucleotides outside the gene matches: 11. This CDR3 has 16 amino acids. The CDR3 region has the DNA TGTGCCAGCAGCCCAATCGGACAGGGGTTCCGCAATGAGCAGTTCTTC. Its protein is CASSPIGQGFRNEQFF.

This clone came up a few times. The chain carries TRBV4-1 and TRBJ2-3, with D perhaps TRBD2 (6 bases). Trimming pared 4 bases from V and 0 bases from J, leaving 11 bases between. The CDR3 spans 15 residues. Germline CDR1 and CDR2: MGHRA and YSYEKL. The CDR3 bases are TGCGCCAGCAGCCGGGAGGCGATTAGCACAGATACGCAGTATTTT. This encodes CASSREAISTDTQYF.

This rearrangement joins TRBV28 to TRBJ2-7, with D perhaps TRBD2 (6 bases). This CDR3 comprises 15 residues. The V gene lost 8 bases and the J gene lost 7 bases, with 24 bases spanning the gap. The germline gives CDR1 MDHEN, CDR2 SYDVKM. CDR3 residues: CASADSGTRRVEQYF. The CDR3 DNA sequence: TGTGCCAGCGCGGATTCCGGGACTCGCAGAGTTGAGCAGTACTTC.

The J gene is TRBJ2-5, the V gene TRBV7-2; D possibly corresponds to TRBD2 (6 bases). With 1 base removed from V and 4 bases from J, the gap between germline ends came to 16 bases. The CDR3 spans 16 residues. Germline-derived CDR1 and CDR2 are SGHTA and FQGNSA. This CDR3 reads CASSLGGTARIETQYF. CDR3 nucleotides: TGTGCCAGCAGCTTAGGAGGGACTGCTCGAATAGAGACCCAGTACTTC.

The V call is TRBV12-5, the J call TRBJ1-1, with D hard to call. This CDR3 region has 14 residues. The V gene lost 8 bases and the J gene lost 3 bases, with 16 bases spanning the gap. Germline V gene lookup returns CDR1 LGHNT and CDR2 FRNRAP. CDR3 amino acids: CASLRDPSYTEAFF. CDR3 bases: TGTGCTAGTCTTCGGGATCCGAGTTACACTGAAGCTTTCTTT.

The chain recombines TRBV5-8 with TRBJ2-6; possible D gene TRBD1, 6 bases. Deletions cut 4 bases from V and 2 bases from J, with 10 bases between. The CDR3 totals 15 residues. Germline values: CDR1 SGHTS, CDR2 YDEGEE. In DNA form, the CDR3 reads TGTGCCAGCAGCGGGGGCTTTGCTGGGGCCAACGTCCTGACTTTC. It yields the protein CASSGGFAGANVLTF.

The chain has TRBV9 and TRBJ1-2, with no clear D. CDR1 is SGDLS and CDR2 is YYNGEE in the germline V gene. V lost 2 bases to trimming and J lost 4 bases, with 9 bases between them. The CDR3 runs to 13 residues. The CDR3 loop is CASSVRTGYGYTF. The CDR3 DNA sequence: TGTGCCAGCAGCGTCAGGACTGGCTATGGCTACACCTTC. The whole variable domain, remainder taken from reference TRBV9 and TRBJ1-2, is DSGVTQTPKHLITATGQRVTLRCSPRSGDLSVYWYQQSLDQGLQFLIQYYNGEERAKGNILERFSAQQFPDLHSELNLSSLELGDSALYFCASSVRTGYGYTFGSGTRLTVV.

The chain uses TRBV11-2 and TRBJ1-5; D gene uncertain. V dropped 0 bases and J dropped 5 bases, with 8 bases sitting between them. Germline CDR1 SGHAT, CDR2 FQNNGV. The CDR3 runs 14 residues. CDR3 in amino acids: CASSLDLVYQPQHF. The CDR3 DNA follows: TGTGCCAGCAGCTTAGATCTAGTGTATCAGCCCCAGCATTTT. The variable domain in full, with the rest retrieved from reference TRBV11-2 and TRBJ1-5, is EAGVAQSPRYKIIEKRQSVAFWCNPISGHATLYWYQQILGQGPKLLIQFQNNGVVDDSQLPKDRFSAERLKGVDSTLKIQPAKLEDSAVYLCASSLDLVYQPQHFGDGTRLSIL.

This sequence joins TRBV5-4 and TRBJ1-1; 7 nucleotides agree with TRBD1. Trimming cost V 4 bases and J 1 base; bases outside gene matches: 10. The CDR3 runs 16 residues. Germline CDR1 is SGHNT and CDR2 is YYREEE (reference sequence). CDR3 nucleotide sequence: TGTGCCAGCAGCCCCACAGGGGTTTATTCGAACACTGAAGCTTTCTTT. Protein product: CASSPTGVYSNTEAFF.

The chain carries TRBV9 and TRBJ1-1; possibly TRBD1 for D (5 bases). The CDR3 contains 14 residues. V shed 3 bases and J shed 6 bases, with 15 bases lying between them. Germline CDR1 and CDR2: SGDLS and YYNGEE. The CDR3 region is CASSATGGGAEAFF. As DNA, the CDR3 is TGTGCCAGCAGCGCCACCGGGGGAGGTGCTGAAGCTTTCTTT.

V gene TRBV6-5 combines with J gene TRBJ1-1; D is unresolved. V dropped 4 bases and J dropped 7 bases, with 16 bases sitting between them. Per the germline V gene, CDR1 is MNHEY and CDR2 is SVGAGI. The CDR3 has 14 residues. CDR3 in DNA: TGTGCCAGCAGTTCCCTTGTGAGGGATGATGAAGCTTTCTTT. Translating gives CASSSLVRDDEAFF.